Each of the 26 T cell receptor beta chains below was sequenced from the same sample in a study of OX40 agonist ivuxolimab in advanced cancers. Profiling relied on immunoSEQ multiplex PCR, and the TCRdb table lists in-frame clones only, not all of them. The sample holds 90,000 to 100,000 clones, over 75% seen once. Specimen: CD4+ or CD8+ T cells sorted from blood, collected in a trial of the OX40 agonist ivuxolimab. Every receptor here comes from an adult with an advanced solid tumor such as melanoma, head and neck, liver or kidney cancer.

The chain couples TRBV7-9 to TRBJ2-7; 7 positions agree with TRBD1. CDR1 and CDR2 from the germline V gene are SEHNR and FQNEAQ (reference sequence). This CDR3 spans 16 amino acids. The V gene end was trimmed by 5 bases and the J gene end by 2 bases; junction bases not matched to a gene: 12. CDR3 in amino acids: CASSKSITQGAYEQYF. The CDR3 DNA reads TGTGCCAGCAGCAAAAGCATCACTCAGGGGGCCTACGAGCAGTACTTC.

The rearrangement links TRBV27 to TRBJ2-1, with D maybe TRBD2 (5 bases). Trimming took 3 bases from V and 8 from J, leaving 8 bases between them. CDR3 length: 12 residues. Per germline, CDR1 MNHEY and CDR2 SMNVEV (reference sequence). The CDR3 coding sequence is TGTGCCAGCAGTTTCGGGCGGGATGAGCAGTTCTTC. Translating it yields CASSFGRDEQFF.

This chain uses TRBV11-2 with TRBJ2-5; 7 bases align to TRBD2. This CDR3 spans 13 amino acids. CDR1 is SGHAT, CDR2 FQNNGV, per germline. Losses at the gene ends were 8 bases for V and 3 bases for J; bases not matched to a gene: 6. The chain's CDR3 is CASSSGPKETQYF. Here the CDR3 DNA reads TGTGCCAGCTCTAGCGGCCCAAAAGAGACCCAGTACTTC.

V and J are TRBV19 and TRBJ1-2; TRBD1 might be the D (5 bases). Germline loops: CDR1 LNHDA, CDR2 SQIVND (reference sequence). With 6 bases removed from V and 8 bases from J, the gap between germline ends came to 13 bases. This CDR3 comprises 12 residues. This CDR3 reads CASSAGILGYTF. For the CDR3, the DNA is TGTGCCAGTAGCGCAGGGATTCTGGGCTACACCTTC.

The rearrangement joins TRBV11-2 to TRBJ1-2, with D hard to call. CDR1 and CDR2 (germline): SGHAT, FQNNGV. V lost 1 base, J lost 5 bases, and 5 bases lay in between. CDR3 length: 12 residues. CDR3 coding DNA: TGTGCCAGCAGCTTAGGGGGATATGGCTACACCTTC. It codes for CASSLGGYGYTF.

The chain recombines TRBV5-1 with TRBJ1-1; the D gene is possibly TRBD1 (5 bases). The CDR3 is 13 amino acids. Trimming stripped 4 bases from V and 10 bases from J, with 17 bases between. CDR1 and CDR2 (germline): SGHRS, YFSETQ. CDR3 in DNA: TGCGCCAGCAGCCCCACTACTGAGGGGCGAGCTTTCTTT. Its translation is CASSPTTEGRAFF.

The CDR3 region is CASSFGREYEQYF. The CDR3 region has the DNA TGTGCCAGCAGCTTTGGCAGGGAGTACGAGCAGTACTTC. This chain joins TRBV7-8 and TRBJ2-7; D is perhaps TRBD1 or TRBD2 (5 bases each). The germline gives CDR1 SGHVS, CDR2 FQNEAQ. The V gene lost 3 bases and the J gene lost 4 bases, with 10 bases spanning the gap. The CDR3 totals 13 residues.

This rearrangement joins TRBV19 to TRBJ2-7, with a tentative D call TRBD2 (6 bases). The V end lost 5 bases, the J end lost 4 bases, and 24 bases lay between the germline ends. The CDR3 length is 17 residues. Germline loops: CDR1 LNHDA, CDR2 SQIVND (reference sequence). The CDR3 DNA sequence: TGTGCCAGTAGTCCTGGGGTAGCGGAGCTGTCGAGGTACGAGCAGTACTTC. It yields the protein CASSPGVAELSRYEQYF. Using reference TRBV19 and TRBJ2-7 for the parts outside the CDR3, the full variable domain is DGGITQSPKYLFRKEGQNVTLSCEQNLNHDAMYWYRQDPGQGLRLIYYSQIVNDFQKGDIAEGYSVSREKKESFPLTVTSAQKNPTAFYLCASSPGVAELSRYEQYFGPGTRLTVT.

This rearrangement joins TRBV12-5 to TRBJ1-5; 9 bases line up with TRBD1. With 6 bases clipped from V and 5 bases from J, the junction kept 5 bases outside the gene matches. CDR1 and CDR2 from the germline V gene are LGHNT and FRNRAP. The CDR3 totals 14 residues. The CDR3 sequence is CASGPGTGHQPQHF. The CDR3 bases are TGTGCTAGTGGCCCCGGGACAGGGCATCAGCCCCAGCATTTT.

V gene TRBV28 combines with J gene TRBJ2-1; no definite D call. This CDR3 region has 13 residues. The V end lost 8 bases, the J end lost 3 bases, and 11 bases lay between the germline ends. Germline V lookup: CDR1 MDHEN, CDR2 SYDVKM. CDR3 nucleotide sequence: TGTGCCAGCCTACCGTCGGGCTACAATGAGCAGTTCTTC. Encoded protein: CASLPSGYNEQFF.

The V gene is TRBV7-3, the J gene TRBJ2-3, with 11 bases identical to TRBD2. CDR3 length: 14 amino acids. V lost 5 bases and J lost 9; bases outside the gene matches: 7. Germline assignment: CDR1 SGHTA and CDR2 FQGTGA. CDR3 residues: CASSLTSGSATQYF. The CDR3 DNA reads TGTGCCAGCAGCCTTACTAGCGGGAGCGCCACGCAGTATTTT.

The chain employs TRBV2 and TRBJ2-7; 10 positions agree with TRBD2. The CDR3 length is 14 residues. Germline assignment: CDR1 SNHLY and CDR2 FYNNEI. V gave up 6 bases and J gave up 3 bases; unmatched junction bases: 5. The CDR3: CASSDLAGVYEQYF. CDR3 sequence (DNA): TGTGCCAGCAGCGACCTAGCGGGAGTCTACGAGCAGTACTTC.

The gene calls are TRBV28 and TRBJ2-5; D is unclear. This CDR3 is 14 amino acids long. Trimming shortened V by 2 bases and J by 6 bases, and 13 bases separated the two germline ends. The germline gives CDR1 MDHEN, CDR2 SYDVKM. The chain's CDR3 is CASSLEGPSKTQYF. In nucleotides, the CDR3 is TGTGCCAGCAGTTTAGAAGGGCCCTCAAAGACCCAGTACTTC.

This clone was counted a few times. This chain joins TRBV19 and TRBJ2-3; D possibly corresponds to TRBD1 (5 bases). Trimming took off 3 bases at V and 6 bases at J, with 19 bases between the two ends. Per germline, CDR1 LNHDA and CDR2 SQIVND (reference sequence). The CDR3 spans 16 residues. The CDR3 DNA reads TGTGCCAGTAGTATGGACACCCCCGTGCACACGGATACGCAGTATTTT. It encodes CASSMDTPVHTDTQYF.

The CDR3 sequence: CASSLGSGGFGDTQYF. In DNA form, the CDR3 reads TGTGCCAGCAGCTTAGGAAGTGGTGGTTTTGGAGATACGCAGTATTTT. This chain joins TRBV11-2 and TRBJ2-3; D is undetermined. Trimming cost V 1 base and J 5 bases, with 16 bases left between them. Per germline, CDR1 SGHAT and CDR2 FQNNGV. The CDR3 consists of 16 residues.

The V call is TRBV5-6, the J call TRBJ2-1, with D maybe TRBD2 (6 bases). CDR3 length: 13 residues. V lost 4 bases and J 6 bases, leaving 11 bases between the germline ends. Germline loops: CDR1 SGHDT, CDR2 YYEEEE. The CDR3 DNA is TGTGCCAGCAGCCCCGGGACTTTCAATGAGCAGTTCTTC. It is translated as CASSPGTFNEQFF. The whole variable domain, remainder taken from reference TRBV5-6 and TRBJ2-1, is DAGVTQSPTHLIKTRGQQVTLRCSPKSGHDTVSWYQQALGQGPQFIFQYYEEEERQRGNFPDRFSGHQFPNYSSELNVNALLLGDSALYLCASSPGTFNEQFFGPGTRLTVL.

V usage is TRBV5-6 and J usage is TRBJ2-7, with 9 bases that match TRBD1. The germline CDR1 and CDR2 sequences are SGHDT and YYEEEE. V gave up 4 bases and J gave up 2 bases; unmatched junction bases: 10. CDR3 length: 16 residues. CDR3 protein: CASSTLQGARTYEQYF. DNA for the CDR3: TGTGCCAGCAGCACCCTACAGGGGGCTAGGACCTACGAGCAGTACTTC.

On this clone: One end of the junction varies from germline; a read error may be responsible. Other DNA sequences within the sample encode an identical CDR3. The chain carries TRBV7-2 and TRBJ2-3; 9 bases are a match to TRBD1. The CDR3 runs 15 residues. Germline CDR1 and CDR2: SGHTA and FQGNSA. As DNA, the CDR3 is TGCGCCAGCAGCTACGACAGGGGGGCCACAGATACGCAGTATTTT. Translating it yields CASSYDRGATDTQYF.

This clone is a singleton in its sample. V and J are TRBV7-3 and TRBJ2-3; 8 nucleotides match TRBD2. V dropped 6 bases and J dropped 4; count of bases not matched to a gene: 12. The germline V gene has CDR1 SGHTA and CDR2 FQGTGA. The CDR3 is made up of 16 amino acids. In DNA form, the CDR3 reads TGTGCCAGCAGTTCATATATAGCGGGATTGGCAGATACGCAGTATTTT. Its protein is CASSSYIAGLADTQYF.

The chain joins TRBV28 to TRBJ2-7; D is possibly TRBD1 (6 bases). Germline CDR1 is MDHEN and CDR2 is SYDVKM. V was shortened by 3 bases and J by 6 bases, with 18 bases between the two germline ends. The CDR3 has 15 amino acids. In nucleotides, the CDR3 is TGTGCCAGCAGTTTCCGCCTTGACTTGGGGGCCGAGCAGTACTTC. Its translation is CASSFRLDLGAEQYF. Full variable domain (remainder filled in from reference TRBV28 and TRBJ2-7): DVKVTQSSRYLVKRTGEKVFLECVQDMDHENMFWYRQDPGLGLRLIYFSYDVKMKEKGDIPEGYSVSREKKERFSLILESASTNQTSMYLCASSFRLDLGAEQYFGPGTRLTVT.

The chain is built from TRBV19 and TRBJ1-2, with a tentative D call TRBD1 (6 bases). Germline CDR1 LNHDA, CDR2 SQIVND (reference sequence). This CDR3 spans 13 amino acids. V lost 6 bases to trimming and J lost 0 bases, with 8 bases between them. CDR3 amino acids: CASRGHPNYGYTF. The DNA of the CDR3 is TGTGCCAGTAGGGGACATCCTAACTATGGCTACACCTTC.

The rearrangement uses TRBV12-2 and TRBJ2-7. TRBV12-2 is listed as a pseudogene. The CDR3 contains 15 residues. The CDR3 sequence: CASRLKARDVNEQYF. The CDR3 coding sequence is TGTGCAAGTCGCTTAAAGGCTAGGGACGTTAACGAGCAGTACTTC.

This clone was detected once. V gene TRBV7-6 combines with J gene TRBJ2-3, with TRBD2 matching 10 bases. The V and J ends lost 0 bases and 6 bases, in that order; junction bases with no gene match: 12. From germline, CDR1 is SGHVS and CDR2 FNYEAQ. CDR3 length equals 18 residues. The CDR3 coding sequence is TGTGCCAGCAGCTTAGCCCCAGAAAGCGGGAGGGCCAGGGATACGCAGTATTTT. Translating gives CASSLAPESGRARDTQYF.

J is TRBJ1-1 and V is TRBV19, with D perhaps matching TRBD1 (5 bases). The V and J ends lost 5 bases and 12 bases respectively, with 10 bases between them. From germline, CDR1 is LNHDA and CDR2 SQIVND (reference sequence). CDR3 length equals 10 residues. The CDR3 region is CASSEGWTFF. The CDR3, as DNA: TGTGCCAGTAGTGAGGGGTGGACTTTCTTT.

This chain links TRBV28 with TRBJ2-3; the D call may be TRBD1 or TRBD2 (5 bases each). The CDR3 is 16 amino acids. Looked up from germline, CDR1 is MDHEN and CDR2 is SYDVKM. Trimming removed 4 bases at V and 2 bases at J, with 16 bases between. CDR3 sequence reads: CASSSSRDGNTDTQYF. The CDR3 DNA is TGTGCCAGCAGTTCCTCCCGGGACGGAAACACAGATACGCAGTATTTT.

Here the CDR3 DNA reads TGTGCCAGCAGCACGGGGGGGAGCTCCTACAATGAGCAGTTCTTC. This encodes CASSTGGSSYNEQFF. The rearrangement joins TRBV7-9 to TRBJ2-1; 8 nucleotides agree with TRBD2. V was pared by 5 bases and J by 0 bases, with 3 bases of the junction left unmatched. The CDR3 totals 15 residues. CDR1 and CDR2 from the germline V gene are SEHNR and FQNEAQ (reference sequence).